Presented here are 10 T cell receptor beta chains from one specimen sequenced in a study of T-cell memory formation after mild COVID-19. TCRdb used MiXCR to reprocess the 5' RACE reads, holding one entry per CDR3 protein. This table holds around 410,000 distinct CDR3 sequences, 23% found once. Material: PBMCs or a T cell subset sorted from them (not recorded which). These receptors were collected from an adult woman who had mild COVID-19 (a few samples of this study predate the infection). Cell type and time point are not known.

This clonotype was seen only a few times. This rearrangement joins TRBV2 to TRBJ1-5; 8 nucleotides align to TRBD1. Germline V CDR1 and CDR2: SNHLY, FYNNEI. J gave up 2 bases and V 7 bases, and 4 bases lay outside the gene matches. The CDR3 length is 14 residues. In DNA form, the CDR3 reads TGTGCCAGCACGCCGACAGGGGGCAATCAGCCCCAGCATTTT. This translates into CASTPTGGNQPQHF.

This clonotype came up a few times. The genes are TRBV6-6 and TRBJ2-2, with TRBD1 matching 8 bases. There are 13 residues in the CDR3. Germline V gives CDR1 MNHNY, CDR2 SVGAGI (reference sequence). Trimming took 8 bases from V and 8 from J; bases not matched to a gene: 7. CDR3 loop: CASDRGWSGELFF. CDR3 nucleotides: TGTGCCAGCGACAGGGGTTGGTCGGGGGAGCTGTTTTTT.

There are a few counts of this clonotype. The chain carries TRBV6-1 and TRBJ1-2; the match to TRBD1 covers 7 bases. J gave up 4 bases and V 3 bases, and 5 bases lay outside the gene matches. Per the germline V gene, CDR1 is MNHNS and CDR2 is SASEGT. The CDR3 is 14 amino acids. The CDR3 loop reads CASSEDWDSYGYTF. The CDR3 DNA sequence: TGTGCCAGCAGTGAGGATTGGGACAGCTATGGCTACACCTTC.

This clonotype was seen a few times. The gene calls are TRBV7-9 and TRBJ2-7; D uncertain. Germline CDR1 and CDR2: SEHNR and FQNEAQ (reference sequence). V lost 5 bases, J lost 5 bases, and 19 bases lay in between. This CDR3 region has 15 residues. The DNA of the CDR3 is TGTGCCAGCAGCCCTCGGTCCGGATACGGCGACGAGCAGTACTTC. The encoded protein is CASSPRSGYGDEQYF.

This clonotype was observed a handful of times. This chain's CDR3 is CASSSAEDVREQYF. The CDR3 nucleotides are TGCGCCAGCAGCTCAGCTGAGGACGTCCGCGAGCAGTACTTC. The chain carries TRBV5-1 and TRBJ2-7; no clear D gene. The V end lost 3 bases, the J end lost 6 bases, and 16 bases lay between the germline ends. The germline gives CDR1 SGHRS, CDR2 YFSETQ. CDR3 length: 14 residues.

The table lists this clonotype with a few counts. The chain couples TRBV18 to TRBJ2-3; TRBD2 agrees at 13 bases. V shed 3 bases and J 4 bases; nucleotides not matched to a gene: 7. The CDR3 extends over 17 amino acids. CDR1 is KGHSH and CDR2 is LQKENI in the germline V gene. This chain's CDR3 is CASSPGLAGIAPDTQYF. CDR3 nucleotides: TGTGCCAGCTCACCGGGACTAGCGGGAATCGCCCCAGATACGCAGTATTTT. The entire variable domain, with the rest obtained from reference TRBV18 and TRBJ2-3, is as follows: NAGVMQNPRHLVRRRGQEARLRCSPMKGHSHVYWYRQLPEEGLKFMVYLQKENIIDESGMPKERFSAEFPKEGPSILRIQQVVRGDSAAYFCASSPGLAGIAPDTQYFGPGTRLTVL.

This chain links TRBV29-1 with TRBJ1-1; TRBD1 might be the D (6 bases). Trimming stripped 4 bases from V and 1 base from J, with 10 bases between. Per germline, CDR1 SQVTM and CDR2 ANQGSEA. The CDR3 length is 13 residues. CDR3 protein: CSVALGGNTEAFF. The DNA of the CDR3 is TGCAGCGTTGCCCTAGGGGGGAACACTGAAGCTTTCTTT.

This clonotype turned up a few times. J is TRBJ2-1 and V is TRBV7-3; D possibly corresponds to TRBD1 (7 bases). The CDR3 is made up of 15 amino acids. Germline CDR1 reads SGHTA; CDR2 reads FQGTGA. V was cut by 5 bases and J by 1 base, with 12 bases left in between. CDR3 DNA: TGTGCCAGCAGCATATCAGGGGGGTCCTACAATGAGCAGTTCTTC. Residues: CASSISGGSYNEQFF.

This clonotype was seen a handful of times. The chain joins TRBV5-1 to TRBJ2-2; TRBD2 matches at 8 bases. Germline V CDR1 and CDR2: SGHRS, YFSETQ. Trimming cost V 6 bases and J 3 bases; bases outside gene matches: 4. This CDR3 has 14 residues. Written as DNA, the CDR3 is TGCGCCAGCAACGGGGGGGGACACACCGGGGAGCTGTTTTTT. Amino acid sequence: CASNGGGHTGELFF.

The table lists this clonotype with a few counts. CDR3 loop: CASSRQGHPEYEQYF. The CDR3 DNA follows: TGTGCCAGCAGCCGACAGGGCCATCCAGAGTACGAGCAGTACTTC. V and J are TRBV7-2 and TRBJ2-7; TRBD1 agrees at 7 bases. This CDR3 comprises 15 residues. J gave up 4 bases and V 5 bases, and 11 bases lay outside the gene matches. The V gene's germline CDR1 is SGHTA and CDR2 FQGNSA.